A single sample gave rise to the 16 T cell receptor beta chains below, sequenced in a study of T cells in Graves' hyperthyroidism and ophthalmopathy. TCR beta CDR3 region amplification was performed from RNA transcripts. TCR CDR3 underwent first-round RT-PCR with the HTBI primer set. Via MiXCR, TCRdb re-called the multiplex PCR reads, giving one row per CDR3 protein. The data show about 360,000 distinct CDR3 sequences, around 25% seen once. Material: blood. The receptors were gathered from a man between 45 and 60 years old with Graves' hyperthyroidism.

Only one count was recorded for this clonotype. This sequence joins TRBV18 and TRBJ1-3, with 7 bases matching TRBD1. The CDR3 is 15 residues long. Germline V gene sequence: CDR1 KGHSH, CDR2 LQKENI. V lost 3 bases and J lost 2; bases outside the gene matches: 4. The CDR3 spells CASSPVGGTGNTIYF. The CDR3 coding sequence is TGTGCCAGCTCACCGGTAGGGGGCACTGGAAACACCATATATTTT.

This clonotype was seen at least ten times. The CDR3 protein is CASSPLNEQFF. The CDR3 DNA follows: TGTGCCAGCAGCCCCCTCAATGAGCAGTTCTTC. The chain recombines TRBV12-3 or TRBV12-4 with TRBJ2-1; unclear D gene. Trimming took off 6 bases at V and 6 bases at J, with 6 bases between the two ends. The CDR3 runs to 11 residues.

The chain combines TRBV30 with TRBJ1-5; D unclear. This CDR3 contains 10 residues. V gave up 7 bases and J gave up 4 bases, with 5 bases separating them. Looked up from germline, CDR1 is GTSNPN and CDR2 is SVGIG (reference sequence). CDR3 residues: CAFTNQPQHF. DNA of the CDR3: TGTGCCTTCACTAATCAGCCCCAGCATTTT. The full variable domain, completed using reference TRBV30 and TRBJ1-5, is SQTIHQWPATLVQPVGSPLSLECTVEGTSNPNLYWYRQAAGRGLQLLFYSVGIGQISSEVPQNLSASRPQDRQFILSSKKLLLSDSGFYLCAFTNQPQHFGDGTRLSIL.

This clonotype was observed at least ten times. The chain is built from TRBV12-3 or TRBV12-4 and TRBJ2-7; 7 bases are a match to TRBD1. CDR3 size: 14 residues. With 6 bases clipped from V and 3 bases from J, the junction kept 8 bases outside the gene matches. In nucleotides, the CDR3 is TGTGCCAGCAGAAAGGGGGCAGGCGGCTACGAGCAGTACTTC. Translation gives CASRKGAGGYEQYF.

This clonotype occurred a few times. The chain employs TRBV6-4 and TRBJ2-3; 8 nucleotides match TRBD1. This CDR3 region has 16 residues. V lost 2 bases, J lost 6 bases, and 10 bases stayed unmatched. Germline V gives CDR1 MRHNA, CDR2 SNTAGT. CDR3 sequence: CASSDPRGRKVDTQYF. The CDR3 DNA sequence: TGTGCCAGCAGTGACCCCAGGGGGCGCAAAGTTGATACGCAGTATTTT.

The V gene is TRBV10-2, the J gene TRBJ2-3; 15 nucleotides line up with TRBD2. Germline V CDR1 and CDR2: WSHSY, SAAADI. V shed 2 bases, J shed 4 bases, and the junction held 4 bases outside the gene matches. This CDR3 is 17 amino acids long. The CDR3 DNA reads TGCGCCAGCAGTGAGGGACTAGCGGGAGGGCCCGCAGATACGCAGTATTTT. This gives the protein CASSEGLAGGPADTQYF.

The V gene is TRBV4-1, the J gene TRBJ1-2; possibly TRBD1 for D (5 bases). The germline V gene encodes CDR1 MGHRA and CDR2 YSYEKL. The CDR3 extends over 15 amino acids. Trimming cost V 0 bases and J 0 bases, with 8 bases left between them. CDR3 sequence reads: CASSQEQATNYGYTF. CDR3 bases: TGCGCCAGCAGCCAAGAACAGGCAACTAACTATGGCTACACCTTC.

This sequence joins TRBV29-1 and TRBJ2-2, with D unresolved. V gave up 1 base and J gave up 7 bases, with 10 bases separating them. CDR3 size: 13 residues. Per the germline V gene, CDR1 is SQVTM and CDR2 is ANQGSEA. CDR3 bases: TGCAGCGTTGAAGGGCAGATTAGCGGGGAGCTGTTTTTT. This encodes CSVEGQISGELFF.

V usage is TRBV7-2 and J usage is TRBJ2-1; the match to TRBD1 covers 9 bases. Germline V gives CDR1 SGHTA, CDR2 FQGNSA. The CDR3 extends over 13 amino acids. V lost 5 bases, J lost 10 bases, and 6 bases stayed unmatched. CDR3 nucleotides: TGTGCCAGCAGCCGACAGGGGGACTACGAGCAGTTCTTC. Its translation is CASSRQGDYEQFF. The whole variable domain, remainder taken from reference TRBV7-2 and TRBJ2-1, is GAGVSQSPSNKVTEKGKDVELRCDPISGHTALYWYRQSLGQGLEFLIYFQGNSAPDKSGLPSDRFSAERTGGSVSTLTIQRTQQEDSAVYLCASSRQGDYEQFFGPGTRLTVL.

This clonotype has a handful of counts. The chain employs TRBV7-9 and TRBJ1-1, with 12 nucleotides matching TRBD1. The CDR3 extends over 18 amino acids. V lost 5 bases, J lost 2 bases, and 12 bases stayed unmatched. The V gene's germline CDR1 is SEHNR and CDR2 FQNEAQ (reference sequence). The CDR3 nucleotides are TGTGCCAGCAGCCCATCCGAAGGGACAGGGGGCAGAAACACTGAAGCTTTCTTT. Its protein is CASSPSEGTGGRNTEAFF.

With respect to this clonotype: Being one base from a much bigger clone, this may be a read error. J is TRBJ2-3 and V is TRBV7-3, with 7 bases lining up with TRBD1. CDR1 SGHTA and CDR2 FQGTGA come from the germline V gene. The CDR3 spans 16 residues. V lost 1 base, J lost 2 bases, and 6 bases stayed unmatched. The CDR3 DNA is TGTGCCAGCAGCTTAAGAGGGGGCTGGGACACAGATACGCAGTATTTT. This encodes CASSLRGGWDTDTQYF.

The table lists this clonotype with a few counts. This sequence joins TRBV5-1 and TRBJ2-5; D possibly matches TRBD1 or TRBD2 (6 bases each). CDR1 is SGHRS, CDR2 YFSETQ, per germline. The CDR3 sequence is 15 residues long. V lost 4 bases, J lost 1 base, and 14 bases lay in between. The CDR3 nucleotides read TGCGCCAGCAGCCCCGAGTCGGGGGCCCAAGAGACCCAGTACTTC. Its translation is CASSPESGAQETQYF.

This clonotype was found many times. The V gene is TRBV11-2, the J gene TRBJ1-1; no clear D. CDR1 SGHAT and CDR2 FQNNGV come from the germline V gene. The CDR3 extends over 13 amino acids. The germline V and J ends were trimmed by 4 bases and 6 bases, with 12 bases remaining between them. The CDR3 DNA follows: TGTGCCAGCAGCTATGTGGAGGGCGCTGAAGCTTTCTTT. As protein: CASSYVEGAEAFF.

The V call is TRBV12-3 or TRBV12-4, the J call TRBJ2-2; the D gene is possibly TRBD2 (7 bases). Trimming removed 3 bases from V and 2 bases from J, with 10 bases in between. CDR3 size: 15 residues. The CDR3 DNA follows: TGTGCCAGCAGTTTCGGGGGGCCTAACACCGGGGAGCTGTTTTTT. Protein sequence: CASSFGGPNTGELFF.

This clonotype appeared a few times. The chain combines TRBV7-6 with TRBJ2-7; 7 nucleotides line up with TRBD2. Per germline, CDR1 SGHVS and CDR2 FNYEAQ. There are 16 residues in the CDR3. J gave up 0 bases and V 5 bases, and 10 bases lay outside the gene matches. The CDR3: CASSPEGASGSYEQYF. CDR3 coding DNA: TGTGCCAGCAGCCCAGAAGGGGCTAGCGGCTCCTACGAGCAGTACTTC.

In its sample, this clonotype was seen a few times. V usage is TRBV5-1 and J usage is TRBJ2-3; perhaps TRBD1 as D (5 bases). The CDR3 loop spans 14 amino acids. The V gene's germline CDR1 is SGHRS and CDR2 YFSETQ. V lost 0 bases and J lost 2, with 7 bases in between. The CDR3, as DNA: TGCGCCAGCAGCTTGGGACAGAACACAGATACGCAGTATTTT. As protein: CASSLGQNTDTQYF.